Below are 10 T cell receptor beta chains sequenced from a single sample in a study of T cell responses to AZD1222 COVID-19 vaccine. Generated by immunoSEQ multiplex PCR, the TCRdb table keeps only in-frame clones and is missing some. The sample lists around 78,000 clones, roughly 87% occurring once. The sequenced sample was peripheral blood, obtained on day 0 of AZD1222 vaccination. The receptors come from an adult in good health.

The genes are TRBV24-1 and TRBJ2-7; TRBD1 aligns across 9 bases. The CDR3 runs to 14 residues. V was clipped by 7 bases and J by 9 bases; unmatched bases: 12. CDR1 and CDR2 from the germline V gene are KGHDR and SFDVKD. CDR3 amino acids: CATSEGQGKGGQYF. CDR3 in DNA: TGTGCCACCAGCGAAGGACAGGGGAAAGGTGGGCAGTACTTC.

V usage is TRBV3-1 (or the pseudogene TRBV3-2) and J usage is TRBJ1-1; D is unclear. Trimming took off 1 base at V and 1 base at J, with 4 bases between the two ends. This CDR3 contains 13 residues. Germline V gives CDR1 LGHDT, CDR2 YNNKEL (reference sequence). The CDR3 DNA reads TGTGCCAGCAGCCAAGCGGCGAACACTGAAGCTTTCTTT. This codes for CASSQAANTEAFF.

This rearrangement joins TRBV5-5 to TRBJ2-7, with D hard to call. The CDR3 has 15 amino acids. Trimming took off 1 base at V and 1 base at J, with 12 bases between the two ends. The germline gives CDR1 SGHKS, CDR2 YYEKEE (reference sequence). The CDR3 loop reads CASSLFGLPSYEQYF. The CDR3 DNA sequence: TGTGCCAGCAGCTTGTTTGGGCTTCCTTCCTACGAGCAGTACTTC.

The chain is built from TRBV25-1 and TRBJ2-1; 8 bases are shared with TRBD2. This CDR3 spans 15 amino acids. Germline values: CDR1 MGHDK, CDR2 SYGVNS. The V gene end was trimmed by 1 base and the J gene end by 3 bases; junction bases not matched to a gene: 2. The CDR3 reads CASSESREGYNEQFF. The CDR3 DNA is TGTGCCAGCAGTGAATCACGGGAGGGCTACAATGAGCAGTTCTTC.

The chain employs TRBV9 and TRBJ2-3, with 12 bases lining up with TRBD2. J gave up 1 base and V 0 bases, and 6 bases lay outside the gene matches. The CDR3 length is 18 residues. CDR1 is SGDLS and CDR2 is YYNGEE in the germline V gene. CDR3 sequence (DNA): TGTGCCAGCAGCGTAGGACTAGCGGGAGTTGGGGGCACAGATACGCAGTATTTT. As protein: CASSVGLAGVGGTDTQYF.

The chain uses TRBV7-8 and TRBJ1-3, with D unresolved. The CDR3 loop spans 15 amino acids. Trimming removed 5 bases at V and 0 bases at J, with 11 bases between. The germline CDR1 and CDR2 sequences are SGHVS and FQNEAQ. CDR3 loop: CASSRGQFSGNTIYF. CDR3 nucleotides: TGTGCCAGCAGCCGCGGGCAGTTCTCTGGAAACACCATATATTTT.

The chain carries TRBV4-2 and TRBJ2-3, with D hard to call. This CDR3 region has 16 residues. The V gene lost 0 bases and the J gene lost 1 base, with 11 bases spanning the gap. Germline CDR1 is LGHNA and CDR2 is YNFKEQ. CDR3: CASSQDRSPRTDTQYF. The CDR3 bases are TGTGCCAGCAGCCAAGACCGCTCCCCCCGCACAGATACGCAGTATTTT.

The chain is built from TRBV11-3 and TRBJ2-1; no clear D gene. Germline loops: CDR1 SGHNT, CDR2 YENEEA. Trimming removed 5 bases at V and 7 bases at J, with 12 bases between. This CDR3 is 13 amino acids long. The CDR3 DNA reads as TGTGCCAGCAGCGTTAAGATTAGAAATGAGCAGTTCTTC. As protein: CASSVKIRNEQFF.

The rearrangement joins TRBV11-2 to TRBJ2-2; D remains ambiguous. The germline V gene encodes CDR1 SGHAT and CDR2 FQNNGV. Trimming removed 8 bases from V and 6 bases from J, with 13 bases in between. The CDR3 is made up of 13 amino acids. The CDR3 nucleotides are TGTGCCAGCGTTGCTGGATGGTCCGGGGAGCTGTTTTTT. Protein product: CASVAGWSGELFF.

This clone turned up a few times. V is TRBV7-9 and J is TRBJ1-5; 7 bases are shared with TRBD1. Germline V lookup: CDR1 SEHNR, CDR2 FQNEAQ (reference sequence). CDR3 length: 15 residues. Germline trimming cut 5 bases from V and 6 bases from J; bases unmatched to any gene: 10. The CDR3: CASSPGDSPGQPQHF. CDR3 DNA sequence: TGTGCCAGCAGCCCCGGGGACAGCCCCGGTCAGCCCCAGCATTTT.